This T cell receptor beta chain stems from a study of blood T cell repertoires in COVID-19. The repertoire was sequenced with immunoSEQ multiplex PCR; TCRdb's copy has only in-frame clones and lacks some. The sample has hundreds of thousands of clones, roughly 90% seen once; the top ten hold around 1%. Either two negative PCRs, clearance, or symptom resolution qualified Cohort 3 donors as recovered. The CDR3 has 16 amino acids. The germline V gene encodes CDR1 SGHDT and CDR2 YYEEEE. The V end was cut by 2 bases, the J end by 3 bases, with 18 bases between. Sequenced material: PBMCs or T cells enriched from blood (not recorded which). This sequence originates from a woman in her twenties or thirties who had recovered from COVID-19. The V and J genes are TRBV5-6 and TRBJ2-7; TRBD2 might be the D (6 bases). CDR3 nucleotide sequence: TGTGCCAGCAGCTTTCTTCCCCGGGACTCCGTCTACGAGCAGTACTTC. Translating gives CASSFLPRDSVYEQYF. Supplemented by reference TRBV5-6 and TRBJ2-7, the full variable domain reads DAGVTQSPTHLIKTRGQQVTLRCSPKSGHDTVSWYQQALGQGPQFIFQYYEEEERQRGNFPDRFSGHQFPNYSSELNVNALLLGDSALYLCASSFLPRDSVYEQYFGPGTRLTVT.